The 21 T cell receptor beta chains listed next were all sequenced from one sample in a study of CXCR3-negative and CXCR3-positive naive CD8 T cells (dated by TCRdb to between 2019 and 2020). The sequencer listed for this sample is NextSeq 550. The Human TCR Profiling Kit (MiLaboratory) was used to prepare UMI-labeled 5' RACE TRB cDNA libraries. TCRdb reprocessed the reads and provides one entry for every CDR3 protein sequence; no DNA is given. This sample's table contains more than 65,000 distinct CDR3 sequences. Of the sample, about 1.5% is held by the ten largest clones. Sequencing input: naive CXCR3- CD8+ T cells from blood. The sample's cell subset or site label, in plain terms: CD45RO-CCR7+CD27+CD95- naive CD8+ T cells lacking CXCR3 (TNR3-). These receptors originate from a human donor in good health. Some clones in this sample may be carry-over from other donors' samples.

The chain has TRBV6-2 or TRBV6-3 and TRBJ2-5; the TCRdb D gene call, TRBD1, has no DNA to confirm it. CDR3 length: 15 amino acids. Germline V gives CDR1 MNHEY, CDR2 SVGEGT. This CDR3 reads CASSYTWDGQETQYF.

The chain links TRBV15 to TRBJ1-1; lacking DNA, the TRBD1 call made by TCRdb goes unchecked. This CDR3 spans 16 amino acids. Per germline, CDR1 LNHNV and CDR2 YYDKDF (reference sequence). The CDR3 sequence is CATSNRPGVSNTEAFF.

V gene TRBV12-3 or TRBV12-4 combines with J gene TRBJ2-5; TCRdb selects TRBD1, and the lack of DNA leaves this call unchecked. The CDR3 extends over 15 amino acids. The CDR3 spells CASSLLTPYGETQYF.

The rearrangement uses TRBV28 and TRBJ2-2. Germline CDR1 and CDR2: MDHEN and SYDVKM. The CDR3 runs 11 residues. The CDR3 loop reads CATLQKAELFF.

The chain combines TRBV4-1 with TRBJ2-2. CDR1 is MGHRA and CDR2 is YSYEKL in the germline V gene. The CDR3 spans 15 residues. CDR3 amino acids: CASSLGRAYTGELFF.

This chain joins TRBV15 and TRBJ2-1. Per the germline V gene, CDR1 is LNHNV and CDR2 is YYDKDF (reference sequence). This CDR3 comprises 13 residues. The CDR3 spells CATSRDRPGEQFF.

The V gene is TRBV19, the J gene TRBJ2-7; TCRdb indicates TRBD1, and absent DNA this call remains unverified. Germline V gene sequence: CDR1 LNHDA, CDR2 SQIVND (reference sequence). The length of the CDR3 is 13 residues. The chain's CDR3 is CVSSIGTDLEQYF.

V and J are TRBV6-6 and TRBJ1-1; TCRdb's assignment of TRBD1 cannot be checked, as there is no DNA. The CDR3 loop spans 13 amino acids. The germline CDR1 and CDR2 sequences are MNHNY and SVGAGI (reference sequence). The CDR3 protein is CASRPGTAFEAFF.

V is TRBV6-2 or TRBV6-3 and J is TRBJ2-1; TCRdb returns TRBD2, unconfirmable since there is no DNA. Germline-derived CDR1 and CDR2 are MNHEY and SVGEGT. There are 15 residues in the CDR3. CDR3 residues: CASSLGTPTSNEQFF.

The chain employs TRBV11-2 and TRBJ2-7. Per germline, CDR1 SGHAT and CDR2 FQNNGV. This CDR3 comprises 13 residues. The CDR3 is CASSFREHYEQYF.

The chain recombines TRBV29-1 with TRBJ1-1. Germline V lookup: CDR1 SQVTM, CDR2 ANQGSEA. The CDR3 spans 13 residues. CDR3 sequence: CSVKAGGLGEAFF.

This chain uses TRBV20-1 with TRBJ2-7; without DNA, the TCRdb call of TRBD2 cannot be checked. Germline V gives CDR1 DFQATT, CDR2 SNEGSKA (reference sequence). The CDR3 totals 13 residues. CDR3 amino acids: CSAYSGETYEQYF.

The V call is TRBV6-5, the J call TRBJ2-7; TCRdb lists TRBD1, though no DNA is available to test this call. The V gene's germline CDR1 is MNHEY and CDR2 SVGAGI. This CDR3 is built from 14 residues. The CDR3 sequence is CASSLTTVSYEQYF.

The J gene is TRBJ1-1, the V gene TRBV5-6; TCRdb names TRBD1, which stays unverified in the absence of DNA. Germline V gene sequence: CDR1 SGHDT, CDR2 YYEEEE. The length of the CDR3 is 14 residues. The CDR3 here is CASSLGSGYTEAFF.

The rearrangement joins TRBV3-1 to TRBJ2-5; the D gene TCRdb calls, TRBD1, cannot be checked with no DNA. Per germline, CDR1 LGHDT and CDR2 YNNKEL (reference sequence). The CDR3 totals 16 residues. The CDR3 sequence is CASSRASGPALETQYF.

The chain links TRBV28 to TRBJ2-1; as DNA is missing, the TRBD1 call by TCRdb cannot be tested. Germline V gene sequence: CDR1 MDHEN, CDR2 SYDVKM. This CDR3 has 17 residues. The CDR3 spells CASAKLLPGRQYNEQFF.

The chain combines TRBV30 with TRBJ1-1. The CDR3 has 11 residues. CDR1 is GTSNPN, CDR2 SVGIG, per germline (reference sequence). This CDR3 reads CAWGAADEAFF.

J is TRBJ1-5 and V is TRBV29-1; the TCRdb D gene call, TRBD1, has no DNA to confirm it. CDR1 SQVTM and CDR2 ANQGSEA come from the germline V gene. The CDR3 is 14 amino acids. CDR3 protein: CSVAGTGVSQPQHF.

The J gene is TRBJ2-1, the V gene TRBV7-8; the D call from TCRdb, TRBD1, cannot be confirmed without DNA. The CDR3 consists of 18 residues. Germline lookup yields CDR1 SGHVS and CDR2 FQNEAQ. CDR3 sequence reads: CASSLNTGTSSSYNEQFF.

The chain employs TRBV12-3 or TRBV12-4 and TRBJ2-1; there is no DNA to check the TCRdb D call of TRBD2. The CDR3 totals 15 residues. CDR3 amino acids: CASSELAGPYNEQFF.

The CDR3 sequence is CSAYRGNTEAFF. The chain has TRBV29-1 and TRBJ1-1; TCRdb outputs TRBD1, but without DNA this stays unchecked. CDR3 length: 12 residues. Germline-derived CDR1 and CDR2 are SQVTM and ANQGSEA.